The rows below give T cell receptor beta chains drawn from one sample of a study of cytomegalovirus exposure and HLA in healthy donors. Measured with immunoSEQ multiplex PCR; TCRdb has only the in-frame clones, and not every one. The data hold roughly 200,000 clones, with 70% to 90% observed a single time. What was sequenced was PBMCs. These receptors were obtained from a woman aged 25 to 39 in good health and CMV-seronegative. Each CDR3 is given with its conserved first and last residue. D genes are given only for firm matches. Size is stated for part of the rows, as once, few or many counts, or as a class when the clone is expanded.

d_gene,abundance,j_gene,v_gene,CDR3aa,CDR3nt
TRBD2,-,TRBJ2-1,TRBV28,CASSAGGRIHEQFF,TGTGCCAGCAGTGCGGGAGGTCGAATTCATGAGCAGTTCTTC
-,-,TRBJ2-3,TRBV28,CASSSPSEPLTDTQYF,TGTGCCAGCAGTTCCCCTAGCGAACCCCTCACAGATACGCAGTATTTT
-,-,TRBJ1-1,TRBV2,CASTIGEIKTEAFF,TGTGCCAGCACTATCGGGGAAATAAAGACTGAAGCTTTCTTT
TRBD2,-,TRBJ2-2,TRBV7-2,CASSRAGGFGNTGELFF,TGTGCCAGCAGCCGAGCGGGGGGCTTTGGTAACACCGGGGAGCTGTTTTTT
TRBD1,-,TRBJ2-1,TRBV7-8,CASSIGTDEQFF,TGTGCCAGCAGCATTGGGACAGATGAGCAGTTCTTC
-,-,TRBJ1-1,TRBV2,CASSELLRNTEAFF,TGTGCCAGCAGTGAGTTGCTAAGGAACACTGAAGCTTTCTTT
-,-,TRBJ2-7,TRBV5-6,CASSLASPGQSYEQYF,TGTGCCAGCAGCTTAGCTTCGCCCGGACAGAGCTACGAGCAGTACTTC
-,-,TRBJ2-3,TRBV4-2,CASSQGSGLPTDTQYF,TGTGCCAGCAGCCAGGGGAGCGGCCTACCTACAGATACGCAGTATTTT
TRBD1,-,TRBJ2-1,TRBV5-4,CASSLPGTGNNEQFF,TGTGCCAGCAGCTTGCCCGGGACAGGGAACAATGAGCAGTTCTTC
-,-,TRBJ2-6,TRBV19,CASSIISGANVLTF,TGTGCCAGTAGTATCATCTCTGGGGCCAACGTCCTGACTTTC
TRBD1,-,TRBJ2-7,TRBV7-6,CASSPRTGGSYEQYF,TGTGCCAGCAGCCCCCGGACAGGGGGATCCTACGAGCAGTACTTC
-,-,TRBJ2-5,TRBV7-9,CASSKGDIQETQYF,TGTGCCAGCAGCAAGGGGGACATCCAAGAGACCCAGTACTTC
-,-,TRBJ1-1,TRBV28,CASSHRDNFLNTEAFF,TGTGCCAGCAGTCACCGGGACAACTTTTTGAACACTGAAGCTTTCTTT
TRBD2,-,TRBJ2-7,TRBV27,CASRLAGVEEQYF,TGTGCCAGCAGATTAGCGGGAGTAGAGGAGCAGTACTTC
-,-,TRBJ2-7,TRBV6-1,CASSVRDKTYEQYF,TGTGCCAGCAGTGTAAGGGACAAAACCTACGAGCAGTACTTC
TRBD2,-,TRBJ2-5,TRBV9,CASSPTSGRGGMGETQYF,TGTGCCAGCAGCCCGACTAGCGGGAGGGGGGGGATGGGAGAGACCCAGTACTTC
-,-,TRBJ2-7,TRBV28,CASSLMGGYTYEQYF,TGTGCCAGTTCCCTCATGGGAGGTTACACCTACGAGCAGTACTTC
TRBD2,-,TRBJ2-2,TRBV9,CASSVDLAGGRPITGELFF,TGTGCCAGCAGCGTGGATTTAGCGGGGGGGCGACCGATCACCGGGGAGCTGTTTTTT
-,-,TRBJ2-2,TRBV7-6,CASSPTDPNTGELFF,TGTGCCAGCAGCCCTACAGACCCAAACACCGGGGAGCTGTTTTTT
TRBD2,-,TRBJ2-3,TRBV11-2,CASSLGAGGPDTQYF,TGTGCCAGCAGCTTGGGAGCGGGGGGGCCAGATACGCAGTATTTT
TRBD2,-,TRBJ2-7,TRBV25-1,CASSDQRLAGSYEQYF,TGTGCCAGCAGTGATCAAAGACTAGCGGGGAGCTACGAGCAGTACTTC
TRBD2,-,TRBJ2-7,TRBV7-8,CASSLGSSVGREEQYF,TGTGCCAGCAGCTTAGGCTCTTCGGTGGGGAGGGAGGAGCAGTACTTC
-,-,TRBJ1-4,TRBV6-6,CASSYRGSHEKLFF,TGTGCCAGCAGTTACAGGGGGTCTCACGAAAAACTGTTTTTT
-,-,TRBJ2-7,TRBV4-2,CASSQELLGLYEQYF,TGTGCCAGCAGCCAAGAGTTGTTGGGACTTTACGAGCAGTACTTC
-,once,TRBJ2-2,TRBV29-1,CSVGTMNTGELFF,TGCAGCGTCGGAACTATGAACACCGGGGAGCTGTTTTTT
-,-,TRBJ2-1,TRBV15,CATSRDVNNEQFF,TGTGCCACCAGCAGAGATGTAAACAATGAGCAGTTCTTC
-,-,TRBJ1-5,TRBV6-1,CASSSYDSINQPQHF,TGTGCCAGCAGTTCCTATGACAGCATCAATCAGCCCCAGCATTTT
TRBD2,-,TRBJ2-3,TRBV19,CASSTGTSGSLKGTDTQYF,TGTGCCAGTAGCACCGGGACTAGCGGGTCCCTAAAAGGCACAGATACGCAGTATTTT
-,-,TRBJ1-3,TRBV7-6,CASSLQRLGISGNTIYF,TGTGCCAGCAGCCTACAGCGACTAGGGATCTCTGGAAACACCATATATTTT
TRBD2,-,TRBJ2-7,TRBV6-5,CASSFEAGVQTREQYF,TGTGCCAGCAGTTTTGAAGCGGGAGTGCAAACCCGCGAGCAGTACTTC
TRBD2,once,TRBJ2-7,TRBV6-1,CASSGLADSSYEQYF,TGTGCCAGCAGTGGACTAGCGGACAGCTCCTACGAGCAGTACTTC
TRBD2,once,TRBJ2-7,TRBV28,CASLSPGLALYEQYF,TGTGCCAGCCTTTCCCCGGGACTAGCGCTGTACGAGCAGTACTTC
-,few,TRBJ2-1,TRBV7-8,CASSRSIVRIADNEQFF,TGTGCCAGCAGCCGATCCATAGTCCGGATAGCGGACAATGAGCAGTTCTTC
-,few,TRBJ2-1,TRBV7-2,CASSYTVDNEQFF,TGTGCCAGCAGCTACACAGTAGACAATGAGCAGTTCTTC
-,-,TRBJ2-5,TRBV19,CASSISDSQETQYF,TGTGCCAGTAGTATTTCAGACAGCCAAGAGACCCAGTACTTC
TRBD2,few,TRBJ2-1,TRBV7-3,CASSLVGGSPSNEQFF,TGTGCCAGCAGCTTGGTTGGCGGGAGCCCCTCCAATGAGCAGTTCTTC
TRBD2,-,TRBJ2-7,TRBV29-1,CSARTSGTKTSYEQYF,TGCAGCGCTCGGACTAGCGGGACTAAAACCTCCTACGAGCAGTACTTC
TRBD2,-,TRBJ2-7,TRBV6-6,CASRAGGDAYEQYF,TGTGCCAGCAGGGCGGGGGGGGACGCCTACGAGCAGTACTTC
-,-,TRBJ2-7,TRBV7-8,CASSLPEPHYEQYF,TGTGCCAGCAGCTTACCCGAGCCCCACTACGAGCAGTACTTC
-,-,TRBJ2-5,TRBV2,CASTGGRETQYF,TGTGCCAGCACCGGCGGTAGGGAGACCCAGTACTTC
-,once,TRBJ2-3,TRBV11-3,CASSPEGVSTDTQYF,TGTGCCAGCAGCCCTGAGGGGGTTAGCACAGATACGCAGTATTTT
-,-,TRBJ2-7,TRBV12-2,CASRLVTGYEQYF,TGTGCAAGTCGCTTAGTCACAGGATACGAGCAGTACTTC
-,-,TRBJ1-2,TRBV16,CASSPSTENYGYTF,TGTGCCAGCAGCCCTAGCACCGAAAACTATGGCTACACCTTC
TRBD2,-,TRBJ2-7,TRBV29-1,CSVAGTSGSFYEQYF,TGCAGCGTTGCCGGGACTAGCGGGAGTTTCTACGAGCAGTACTTC
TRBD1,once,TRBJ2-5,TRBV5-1,CASSRGQGVQETQYF,TGCGCCAGCAGCCGAGGACAGGGGGTACAAGAGACCCAGTACTTC
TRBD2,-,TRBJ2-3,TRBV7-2,CASSLAPGGSTDTQYF,TGTGCCAGCAGCTTAGCCCCGGGGGGGAGCACAGATACGCAGTATTTT
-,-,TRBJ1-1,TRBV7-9,CASSSGVLGTDTEAFF,TGTGCCAGCAGCTCGGGGGTTCTTGGAACGGACACTGAAGCTTTCTTT
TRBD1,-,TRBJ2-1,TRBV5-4,CASSPGTGDYNEQFF,TGTGCCAGCAGCCCCGGGACAGGGGACTACAATGAGCAGTTCTTC
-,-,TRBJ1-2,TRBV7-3,CASSPGELGHLNYGYTF,TGTGCCAGCAGCCCTGGGGAACTGGGACACCTAAACTATGGCTACACCTTC
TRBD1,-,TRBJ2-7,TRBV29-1,CSVIRQGLSYEQYF,TGCAGCGTGATCCGACAGGGGTTATCCTACGAGCAGTACTTC
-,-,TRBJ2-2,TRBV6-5,CASRSSVGELFF,TGTGCCAGCAGGTCTAGCGTCGGGGAGCTGTTTTTT
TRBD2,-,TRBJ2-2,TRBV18,CASSPFGLAEGSGELFF,TGTGCCAGCTCACCTTTTGGACTAGCGGAGGGGTCCGGGGAGCTGTTTTTT
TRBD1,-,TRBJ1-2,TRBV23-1,CASSRAGTENYGYTF,TGCGCCAGCAGCCGTGCCGGGACAGAAAACTATGGCTACACCTTC